This TCR beta chain was identified during a study of T cells after yellow fever vaccination. Across the study: The SMART-Seq v4 Ultra Low Input method served to prepare the low-cell-number fractions.

Study conclusions and caveats: Of the clonotypes, a small share occurred in both CD4 and CD8 compartments. Abundant clonotypes from the bulk population could get into FACS-sorted repertoires as contaminants.

CDR3 size: 10 residues. In germline, CDR1 is SQVTM, CDR2 ANQGSEA. Trimming removed 5 bases at V and 7 bases at J, with 8 bases between. This clonotype has ten or more counts. Its antigen is unknown. UMIs were added to TCR cDNA along with a universal primer site when it was made by 5'RACE template switching. TCRdb re-called the 5' RACE reads with MiXCR, one entry per CDR3 protein. This sample yields tens of thousands of distinct CDR3 sequences, of which approximately 8% are seen a single time; about 40% belongs to the top ten. The clonotype comes from a man younger than 40 who received the YFV17D yellow fever vaccine. The V and J genes are TRBV29-1 and TRBJ2-5; D is undetermined. Material: CD8+ T cells sorted from PBMCs, obtained on the day of the yellow fever booster vaccination. The CDR3 DNA reads TGCAGCGTTTTAGTCCGGACCCAGTACTTC. Amino acid sequence: CSVLVRTQYF. Full variable domain (missing parts from reference TRBV29-1 and TRBJ2-5): SAVISQKPSRDICQRGTSLTIQCQVDSQVTMMFWYRQQPGQSLTLIATANQGSEATYESGFVIDKFPISRPNLTFSTLTVSNMSPEDSSIYLCSVLVRTQYFGPGTRLLVL.